The T cell receptor (beta chain) under discussion was sequenced for a study of blood T cell repertoires in COVID-19. Turning to the study itself: PBMCs, B-cell-depleted T cells, or T cells provided the cDNA or gDNA that made up the material.

The protocol was immunoSEQ multiplex PCR, while the TCRdb copy is restricted to in-frame clones and leaves out a portion. The table shows about 260,000 clones, with more than 80% occurring only once. Trimming shortened V by 7 bases and J by 3 bases, and 22 bases separated the two germline ends. The germline CDR1 and CDR2 sequences are LNHDA and SQIVND (reference sequence). The CDR3 is 17 amino acids. Living in roughly 25 US areas, the participants were between roughly 18 and 89 years of age. This clonotype was sampled from a man aged 50 or older who had been exposed to COVID-19. The sample comprised PBMCs or T cells enriched from blood (not recorded which). This chain connects TRBV19 to TRBJ1-5, with D tentatively TRBD1 (5 bases). In DNA form, the CDR3 reads TGTGCCAGTACCCCCTGGCAGGGCCAGTTACTCAATCAGCCCCAGCATTTT. Translating it yields CASTPWQGQLLNQPQHF.